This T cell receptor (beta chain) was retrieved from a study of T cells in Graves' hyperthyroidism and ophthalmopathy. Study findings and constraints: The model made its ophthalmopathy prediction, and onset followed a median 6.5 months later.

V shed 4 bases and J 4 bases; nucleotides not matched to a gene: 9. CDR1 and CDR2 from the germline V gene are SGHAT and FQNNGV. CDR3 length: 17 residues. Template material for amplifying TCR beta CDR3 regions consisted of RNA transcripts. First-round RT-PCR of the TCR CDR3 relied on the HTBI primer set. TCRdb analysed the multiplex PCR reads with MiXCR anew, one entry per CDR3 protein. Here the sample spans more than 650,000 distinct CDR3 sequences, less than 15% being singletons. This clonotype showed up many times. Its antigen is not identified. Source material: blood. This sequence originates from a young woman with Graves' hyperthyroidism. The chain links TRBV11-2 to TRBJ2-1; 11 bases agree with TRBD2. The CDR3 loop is CASSSILAGVLYNEQFF. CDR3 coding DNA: TGTGCCAGCAGCTCCATACTAGCGGGAGTGTTATACAATGAGCAGTTCTTC.